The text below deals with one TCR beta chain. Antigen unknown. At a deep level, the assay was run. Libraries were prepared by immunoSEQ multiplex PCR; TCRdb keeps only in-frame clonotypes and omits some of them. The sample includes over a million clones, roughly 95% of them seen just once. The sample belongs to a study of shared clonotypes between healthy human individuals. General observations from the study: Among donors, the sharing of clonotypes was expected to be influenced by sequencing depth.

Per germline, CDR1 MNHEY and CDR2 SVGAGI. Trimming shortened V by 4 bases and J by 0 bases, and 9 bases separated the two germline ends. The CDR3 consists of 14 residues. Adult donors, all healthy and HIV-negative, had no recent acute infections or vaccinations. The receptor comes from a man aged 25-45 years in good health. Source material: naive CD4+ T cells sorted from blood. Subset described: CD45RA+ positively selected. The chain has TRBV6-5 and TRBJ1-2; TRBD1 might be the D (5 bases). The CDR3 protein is CASSWTRTNYGYTF. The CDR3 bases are TGTGCCAGCAGTTGGACACGGACTAACTATGGCTACACCTTC.